Presented here are 4 T cell receptor beta chains from one specimen sequenced in a study of OX40 agonist ivuxolimab in advanced cancers. Profiled with immunoSEQ multiplex PCR; TCRdb holds only in-frame clones, not every one. The sample lists more than 65,000 clones, 85% occurring once. The starting material was CD4+ or CD8+ T cells sorted from blood, obtained in a trial of the OX40 agonist ivuxolimab. These receptors originate from an adult with an advanced solid tumor such as melanoma, head and neck, liver or kidney cancer.

The chain joins TRBV29-1 to TRBJ2-1, with 10 bases fitting TRBD2. The trim removed 4 bases at V and 5 bases at J, leaving 5 bases unmatched. Germline CDR1 is SQVTM and CDR2 is ANQGSEA. The CDR3 length is 14 residues. The CDR3 DNA reads as TGCAGCGTTGTGAGGACTAGCGGTAACAATGAGCAGTTCTTC. It translates to CSVVRTSGNNEQFF.

The rearrangement joins TRBV30 to TRBJ1-2, with D possibly being TRBD1 (5 bases). Trimming pared 4 bases from V and 5 bases from J, leaving 11 bases between. Germline-derived CDR1 and CDR2 are GTSNPN and SVGIG (reference sequence). The CDR3 is made up of 12 amino acids. CDR3 protein: CAWTMGRYGYTF. The CDR3 coding sequence is TGTGCCTGGACCATGGGACGGTATGGCTACACCTTC.

The rearrangement joins TRBV4-3 to TRBJ2-7, with TRBD2 as a possible D gene (5 bases). Germline-derived CDR1 and CDR2 are LGHNA and YSLEER. Trimming stripped 1 base from V and 0 bases from J, with 7 bases between. This CDR3 is built from 14 residues. This CDR3 reads CASSQVRGSYEQYF. The CDR3 bases are TGCGCCAGCAGCCAAGTCCGGGGCTCCTACGAGCAGTACTTC.

The V call is TRBV27, the J call TRBJ2-7, with D perhaps given as TRBD1 or TRBD2 (5 bases each). The ends were cut back, 6 bases at V and 3 bases at J, with 12 bases in the middle. Germline CDR1 reads MNHEY; CDR2 reads SMNVEV (reference sequence). The CDR3 covers 13 residues. CDR3 region: CASRRDGNYEQYF. The CDR3 coding sequence is TGTGCCAGCAGACGGGACGGAAACTACGAGCAGTACTTC.